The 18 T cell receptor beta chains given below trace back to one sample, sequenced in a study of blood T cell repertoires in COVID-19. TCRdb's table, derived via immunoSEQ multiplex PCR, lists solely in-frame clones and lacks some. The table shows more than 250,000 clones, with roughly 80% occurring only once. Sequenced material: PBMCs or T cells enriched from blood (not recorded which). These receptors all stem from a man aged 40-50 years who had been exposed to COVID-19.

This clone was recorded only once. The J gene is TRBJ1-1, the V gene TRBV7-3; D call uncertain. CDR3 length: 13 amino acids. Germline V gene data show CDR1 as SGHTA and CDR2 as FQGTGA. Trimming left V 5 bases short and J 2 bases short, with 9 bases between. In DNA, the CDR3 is TGTGCCAGCAGCCTGGAGTATAACACTGAAGCTTTCTTT. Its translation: CASSLEYNTEAFF.

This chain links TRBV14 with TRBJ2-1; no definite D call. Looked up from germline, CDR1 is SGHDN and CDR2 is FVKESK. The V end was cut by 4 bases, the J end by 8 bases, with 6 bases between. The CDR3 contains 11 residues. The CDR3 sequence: CASSPGYEQFF. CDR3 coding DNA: TGTGCCAGCAGCCCCGGGTATGAGCAGTTCTTC.

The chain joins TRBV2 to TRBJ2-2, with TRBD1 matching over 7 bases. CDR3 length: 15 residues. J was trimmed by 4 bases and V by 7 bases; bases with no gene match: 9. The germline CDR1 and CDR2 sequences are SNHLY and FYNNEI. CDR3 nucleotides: TGTGCCAGCACTCTTGGGCCAGGGGGCACCGGGGAGCTGTTTTTT. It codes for CASTLGPGGTGELFF.

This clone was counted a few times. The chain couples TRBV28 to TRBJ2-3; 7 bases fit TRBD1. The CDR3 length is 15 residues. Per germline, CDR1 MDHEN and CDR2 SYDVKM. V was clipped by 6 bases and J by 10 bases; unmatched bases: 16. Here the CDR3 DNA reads TGTGCCAGCAGCCCCTCAGGGGGAAGAGACCCTCCGCAGTATTTT. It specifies CASSPSGGRDPPQYF. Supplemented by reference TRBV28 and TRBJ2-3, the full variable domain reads DVKVTQSSRYLVKRTGEKVFLECVQDMDHENMFWYRQDPGLGLRLIYFSYDVKMKEKGDIPEGYSVSREKKERFSLILESASTNQTSMYLCASSPSGGRDPPQYFGPGTRLTVL.

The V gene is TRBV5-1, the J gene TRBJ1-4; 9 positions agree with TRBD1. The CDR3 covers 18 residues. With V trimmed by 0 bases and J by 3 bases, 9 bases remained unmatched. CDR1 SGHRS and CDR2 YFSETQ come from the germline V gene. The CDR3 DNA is TGCGCCAGCAGCTTGGTGCGGGACAGGGCTTCGGCTAATGAAAAACTGTTTTTT. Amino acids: CASSLVRDRASANEKLFF.

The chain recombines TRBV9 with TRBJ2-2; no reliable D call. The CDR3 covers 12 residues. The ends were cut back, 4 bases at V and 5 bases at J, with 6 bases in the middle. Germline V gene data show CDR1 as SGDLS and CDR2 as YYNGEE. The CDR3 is CASSLSTGELFF. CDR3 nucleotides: TGTGCCAGCAGCCTAAGTACCGGGGAGCTGTTTTTT. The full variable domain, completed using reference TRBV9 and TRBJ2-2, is DSGVTQTPKHLITATGQRVTLRCSPRSGDLSVYWYQQSLDQGLQFLIQYYNGEERAKGNILERFSAQQFPDLHSELNLSSLELGDSALYFCASSLSTGELFFGEGSRLTVL.

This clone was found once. CDR3: CASSPEAGWAGELFF. CDR3 coding DNA: TGTGCCAGCAGTCCTGAGGCGGGATGGGCCGGGGAGCTGTTTTTT. The rearrangement joins TRBV6-4 to TRBJ2-2; a possible D gene is TRBD2 (6 bases). The V gene's germline CDR1 is MRHNA and CDR2 SNTAGT. V gave up 5 bases and J gave up 6 bases, with 16 bases separating them. The CDR3 runs 15 residues.

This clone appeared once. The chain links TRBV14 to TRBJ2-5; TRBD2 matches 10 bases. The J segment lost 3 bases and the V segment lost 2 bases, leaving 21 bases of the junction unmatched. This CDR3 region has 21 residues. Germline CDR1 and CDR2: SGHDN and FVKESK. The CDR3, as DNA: TGTGCCAGCAGCCAACCTTTAAGGTGGCTAGCGGGAGCTAGGGAAAAAGAGACCCAGTACTTC. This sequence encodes CASSQPLRWLAGAREKETQYF.

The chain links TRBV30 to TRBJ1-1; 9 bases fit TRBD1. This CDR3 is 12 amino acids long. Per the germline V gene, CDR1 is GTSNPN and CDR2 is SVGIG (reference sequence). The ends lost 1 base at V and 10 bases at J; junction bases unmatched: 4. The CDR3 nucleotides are TGTGCCTGGAGTGGCCGGGACAGGGCAGCTTTCTTT. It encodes CAWSGRDRAAFF.

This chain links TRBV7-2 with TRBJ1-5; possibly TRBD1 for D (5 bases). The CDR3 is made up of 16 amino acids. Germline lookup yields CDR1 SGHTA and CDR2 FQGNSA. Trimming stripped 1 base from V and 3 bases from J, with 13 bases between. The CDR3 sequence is CASSLDRPRANQPQHF. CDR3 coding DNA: TGTGCCAGCAGCTTAGACAGGCCCCGCGCCAATCAGCCCCAGCATTTT.

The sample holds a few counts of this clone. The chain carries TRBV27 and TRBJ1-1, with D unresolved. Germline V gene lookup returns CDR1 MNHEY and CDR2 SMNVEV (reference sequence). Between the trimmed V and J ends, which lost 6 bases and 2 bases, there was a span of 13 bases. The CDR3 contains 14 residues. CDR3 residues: CASSPRVTNTEAFF. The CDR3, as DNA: TGTGCCAGCAGCCCGAGGGTAACCAACACTGAAGCTTTCTTT.

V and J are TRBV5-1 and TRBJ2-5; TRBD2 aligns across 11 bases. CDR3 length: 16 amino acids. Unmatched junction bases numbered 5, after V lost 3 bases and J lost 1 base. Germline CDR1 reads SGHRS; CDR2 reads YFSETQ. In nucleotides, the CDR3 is TGCGCCAGCAGCTCTAGCGGGGGGCTCCTCCAAGAGACCCAGTACTTC. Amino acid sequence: CASSSSGGLLQETQYF.

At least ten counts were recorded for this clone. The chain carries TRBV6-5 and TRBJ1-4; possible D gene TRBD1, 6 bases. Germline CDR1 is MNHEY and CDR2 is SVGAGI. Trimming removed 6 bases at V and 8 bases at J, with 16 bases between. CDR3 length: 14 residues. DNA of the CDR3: TGTGCCAGCAGGGGGGACATTAGGGCCGAAAAACTGTTTTTT. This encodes CASRGDIRAEKLFF.

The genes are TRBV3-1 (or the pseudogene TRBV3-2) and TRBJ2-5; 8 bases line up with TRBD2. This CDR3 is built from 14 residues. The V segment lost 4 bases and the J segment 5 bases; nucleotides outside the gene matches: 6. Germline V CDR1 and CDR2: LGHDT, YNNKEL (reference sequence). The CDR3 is CASSRAGGRETQYF. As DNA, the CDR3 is TGTGCCAGCAGCCGTGCGGGAGGCCGGGAGACCCAGTACTTC.

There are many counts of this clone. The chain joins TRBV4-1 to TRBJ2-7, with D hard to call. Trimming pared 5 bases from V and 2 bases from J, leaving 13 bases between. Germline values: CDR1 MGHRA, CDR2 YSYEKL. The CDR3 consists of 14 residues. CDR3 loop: CASSEGTVAYEQYF. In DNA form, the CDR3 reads TGCGCCAGCAGCGAAGGAACGGTTGCCTACGAGCAGTACTTC.

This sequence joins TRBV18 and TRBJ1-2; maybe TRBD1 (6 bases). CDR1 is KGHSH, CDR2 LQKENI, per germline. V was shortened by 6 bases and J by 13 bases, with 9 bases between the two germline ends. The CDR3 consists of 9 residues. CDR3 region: CASSGDITF. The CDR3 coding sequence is TGTGCCAGCTCCGGGGACATCACCTTC.

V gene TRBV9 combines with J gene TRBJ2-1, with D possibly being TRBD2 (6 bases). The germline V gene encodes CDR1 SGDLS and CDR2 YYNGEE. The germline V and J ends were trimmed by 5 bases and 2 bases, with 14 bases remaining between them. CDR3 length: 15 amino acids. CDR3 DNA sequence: TGTGCCAGCAGTGAGGAGGGTTCTACCTACAATGAGCAGTTCTTC. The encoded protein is CASSEEGSTYNEQFF.

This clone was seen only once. This CDR3 reads CSVRGLQGGSYEQYF. In DNA, the CDR3 is TGCAGCGTCCGAGGGCTACAGGGTGGTTCCTACGAGCAGTACTTC. The chain recombines TRBV29-1 with TRBJ2-7, with D possibly matching TRBD1 (6 bases). The CDR3 contains 15 residues. Per germline, CDR1 SQVTM and CDR2 ANQGSEA. V shed 6 bases and J shed 1 base, with 19 bases lying between them.